The 23 T cell receptor beta chains listed next were all sequenced from one sample in a study of T-cell reconstitution after alpha-beta-depleted transplantation in children. For TCRbeta, the library was prepared with unique molecular identifiers. MiXCR, run by TCRdb on the PCR reads, gives a single entry per CDR3 protein. This sample yields under 850,000 distinct CDR3 sequences, of which over 10% are seen a single time; approximately 0.8% belongs to the top ten. Sequencing used PBMCs, obtained before TCRalphabeta/CD19-depleted stem cell transplant. The receptor source for this set is a girl aged 2 to 10 with congenital amegakaryocytic thrombocytopenia, due to receive a stem cell transplant.

This clonotype came up a few times. The junction departs from germline at one end; a sequencing error may be responsible. The V gene is TRBV20-1, the J gene TRBJ2-2; TRBD1 matches at 7 bases. Germline V gene data show CDR1 as DFQATT and CDR2 as SNEGSKA (reference sequence). The CDR3 consists of 17 residues. The CDR3 sequence: CCARSLQGEQNTGELFF. The CDR3 nucleotides are TGCTGTGCTAGATCCCTCCAGGGGGAACAGAACACCGGGGAGCTGTTTTTT.

This clonotype was seen ten or more times. The chain uses TRBV29-1 and TRBJ2-3; the D is unclear. Deletions cut 4 bases from V and 2 bases from J, with 13 bases between. This CDR3 region has 14 residues. The germline CDR1 and CDR2 sequences are SQVTM and ANQGSEA. This CDR3 is CSVVARTHTDTQYF. The CDR3 DNA follows: TGCAGCGTTGTGGCCCGCACGCACACAGATACGCAGTATTTT.

This clonotype was counted a few times. CDR3 loop: CASSGSGGKNIQYF. DNA for the CDR3: TGTGCCAGCAGCGGCTCAGGGGGTAAAAACATTCAGTACTTC. The V call is TRBV7-9, the J call TRBJ2-4; 7 bases agree with TRBD1. Germline CDR1 reads SEHNR; CDR2 reads FQNEAQ (reference sequence). The CDR3 covers 14 residues. V was pared by 5 bases and J by 4 bases, with 5 bases of the junction left unmatched.

This clonotype showed up many times. In DNA form, the CDR3 reads TGCAGTGCTAGAGATCGCAGCTATGGCTACACCTTC. It specifies CSARDRSYGYTF. The genes are TRBV20-1 and TRBJ1-2; no clear D gene. Trimming stripped 0 bases from V and 4 bases from J, with 6 bases between. The CDR3 sequence is 12 residues long. The germline V gene has CDR1 DFQATT and CDR2 SNEGSKA (reference sequence).

This clonotype has at least ten counts. The V and J genes are TRBV5-6 and TRBJ2-3, with TRBD2 matching 9 bases. Unmatched junction bases numbered 21, after V lost 3 bases and J lost 1 base. The CDR3 sequence is 21 residues long. CDR1 is SGHDT and CDR2 is YYEEEE in the germline V gene. The CDR3 region is CASSYLVGDAGGPRGTDTQYF. The DNA for the CDR3 is TGTGCCAGCAGCTATCTAGTCGGTGACGCGGGAGGGCCTAGGGGCACAGATACGCAGTATTTT. Supplemented by reference TRBV5-6 and TRBJ2-3, the full variable domain reads DAGVTQSPTHLIKTRGQQVTLRCSPKSGHDTVSWYQQALGQGPQFIFQYYEEEERQRGNFPDRFSGHQFPNYSSELNVNALLLGDSALYLCASSYLVGDAGGPRGTDTQYFGPGTRLTVL.

This clonotype has a handful of counts. The CDR3 region has the DNA TGTGCCAGCAGCACCAAGTGGCTAGCGGGACCAGATACGCAGTATTTT. The encoded protein is CASSTKWLAGPDTQYF. The chain couples TRBV4-2 to TRBJ2-3; TRBD2 agrees at 9 bases. Looked up from germline, CDR1 is LGHNA and CDR2 is YNFKEQ. The ends lost 5 bases at V and 4 bases at J; junction bases unmatched: 10. The CDR3 spans 16 residues.

The chain uses TRBV5-1 and TRBJ2-1; 8 nucleotides align to TRBD2. CDR3 length equals 16 residues. With V trimmed by 2 bases and J by 5 bases, 9 bases remained unmatched. Germline values: CDR1 SGHRS, CDR2 YFSETQ. Written as DNA, the CDR3 is TGCGCCAGCAGCTTACGAGACATAGCGGGGAACAATGAGCAGTTCTTC. It encodes CASSLRDIAGNNEQFF. Variable domain in full (rest from reference TRBV5-1 and TRBJ2-1): KAGVTQTPRYLIKTRGQQVTLSCSPISGHRSVSWYQQTPGQGLQFLFEYFSETQRNKGNFPGRFSGRQFSNSRSEMNVSTLELGDSALYLCASSLRDIAGNNEQFFGPGTRLTVL.

Ten or more counts support this clonotype. The V and J genes are TRBV6-5 and TRBJ2-5, with D unclear. CDR1 and CDR2 from the germline V gene are MNHEY and SVGAGI. This CDR3 contains 13 residues. V was shortened by 0 bases and J by 5 bases, with 7 bases between the two germline ends. The CDR3 DNA follows: TGTGCCAGCAGTTACTCGATTGTTGAGACCCAGTACTTC. It is translated as CASSYSIVETQYF.

This clonotype was observed many times. This chain joins TRBV20-1 and TRBJ1-1, with D perhaps TRBD1 (6 bases). The CDR3 contains 14 residues. The V gene lost 0 bases and the J gene lost 1 base, with 9 bases spanning the gap. Germline V gene lookup returns CDR1 DFQATT and CDR2 SNEGSKA (reference sequence). CDR3 residues: CSARDDRRNTEAFF. CDR3 sequence (DNA): TGCAGTGCTAGAGATGACAGGCGGAACACTGAAGCTTTCTTT.

This clonotype was found many times. The chain carries TRBV7-3 and TRBJ2-3; D is uncertain. V was pared by 5 bases and J by 6 bases, with 15 bases between. CDR3 size: 14 residues. In germline, CDR1 is SGHTA, CDR2 FQGTGA. CDR3 sequence reads: CASSPGSSRDTQYF. As DNA, the CDR3 is TGTGCCAGCAGCCCTGGGTCGTCGAGGGATACGCAGTATTTT.

This clonotype was recorded many times. The chain is built from TRBV12-3 or TRBV12-4 and TRBJ2-3; TRBD2 aligns across 11 bases. There are 21 residues in the CDR3. Unmatched junction bases numbered 21, after V lost 3 bases and J lost 4 bases. CDR3 in amino acids: CASSFRLGLAGGRKKPDTQYF. CDR3 DNA: TGTGCCAGCAGTTTTCGTCTCGGGCTAGCGGGAGGCAGAAAGAAACCAGATACGCAGTATTTT.

The gene calls are TRBV30 and TRBJ1-2; tentative D call: TRBD1 (6 bases). This CDR3 has 13 amino acids. V was trimmed by 0 bases and J by 8 bases, leaving 13 bases between them. The germline V gene has CDR1 GTSNPN and CDR2 SVGIG (reference sequence). The CDR3 reads CAWSVSGDLGYTF. The DNA for the CDR3 is TGTGCCTGGAGTGTGTCAGGGGACCTAGGCTACACCTTC.

This clonotype has at least ten counts. The rearrangement uses TRBV5-5 and TRBJ1-5; D remains ambiguous. The V gene's germline CDR1 is SGHKS and CDR2 YYEKEE (reference sequence). Trimming cost V 2 bases and J 0 bases, with 9 bases left between them. The CDR3 is made up of 15 amino acids. The CDR3 nucleotides read TGTGCCAGCAGCTTTGACTGGTATAGCAATCAGCCCCAGCATTTT. It specifies CASSFDWYSNQPQHF.

This clonotype was seen at least ten times. J is TRBJ2-1 and V is TRBV28; 7 bases match TRBD1. The germline V gene encodes CDR1 MDHEN and CDR2 SYDVKM. V was clipped by 8 bases and J by 6 bases; unmatched bases: 7. CDR3 size: 13 residues. CDR3 nucleotide sequence: TGTGCCAGCCTTGGGACAGTGGTCAATGAGCAGTTCTTC. Encoded protein: CASLGTVVNEQFF. The full variable domain, with the rest looked up from reference TRBV28 and TRBJ2-1, is DVKVTQSSRYLVKRTGEKVFLECVQDMDHENMFWYRQDPGLGLRLIYFSYDVKMKEKGDIPEGYSVSREKKERFSLILESASTNQTSMYLCASLGTVVNEQFFGPGTRLTVL.

This clonotype was observed a handful of times. The rearrangement uses TRBV29-1 and TRBJ1-2; 8 nucleotides align to TRBD1. V lost 6 bases and J lost 5; bases outside the gene matches: 8. The length of the CDR3 is 13 residues. Germline values: CDR1 SQVTM, CDR2 ANQGSEA. The CDR3 loop is CSVRDRRIYGYTF. Written as DNA, the CDR3 is TGCAGCGTACGGGACAGGCGAATTTATGGCTACACCTTC. The complete variable domain, with remaining parts taken from reference TRBV29-1 and TRBJ1-2, reads SAVISQKPSRDICQRGTSLTIQCQVDSQVTMMFWYRQQPGQSLTLIATANQGSEATYESGFVIDKFPISRPNLTFSTLTVSNMSPEDSSIYLCSVRDRRIYGYTFGSGTRLTVV.

The chain employs TRBV25-1 and TRBJ2-7, with D perhaps matching TRBD1 (6 bases). Trimming cost V 3 bases and J 2 bases, with 8 bases left between them. Germline loops: CDR1 MGHDK, CDR2 SYGVNS. This CDR3 is built from 13 residues. CDR3: CASSDWGPYEQYF. Here the CDR3 DNA reads TGTGCCAGCAGTGACTGGGGGCCCTACGAGCAGTACTTC.

The table lists this clonotype with many counts. The rearrangement links TRBV5-1 to TRBJ2-1; 11 bases agree with TRBD2. Looked up from germline, CDR1 is SGHRS and CDR2 is YFSETQ. The V and J ends lost 3 bases and 5 bases, in that order; junction bases with no gene match: 4. The CDR3 runs 15 residues. The chain's CDR3 is CASSWGLAENNEQFF. The CDR3 DNA sequence: TGCGCCAGCAGCTGGGGACTAGCGGAGAACAATGAGCAGTTCTTC.

This rearrangement joins TRBV3-1 to TRBJ2-1; D is undetermined. Germline values: CDR1 LGHDT, CDR2 YNNKEL (reference sequence). This CDR3 has 12 amino acids. Trimming stripped 2 bases from V and 6 bases from J, with 5 bases between. In DNA, the CDR3 is TGTGCCAGCAGCCAACAACCCAATGAGCAGTTCTTC. Its protein is CASSQQPNEQFF.

This clonotype was observed many times. The rearrangement links TRBV29-1 to TRBJ2-3; D tentatively reads TRBD1 or TRBD2 (5 bases each). The V gene lost 6 bases and the J gene lost 6 bases, with 13 bases spanning the gap. CDR1 is SQVTM, CDR2 ANQGSEA, per germline. This CDR3 has 12 amino acids. CDR3 in amino acids: CSVDGAPDTQYF. The CDR3 DNA follows: TGCAGCGTCGACGGGGCCCCGGATACGCAGTATTTT.

This clonotype was detected ten times or more. The chain carries TRBV5-1 and TRBJ1-3; TRBD1 matches at 7 bases. This CDR3 comprises 15 residues. The junction had 7 bases not matched to a gene; V was cut back by 7 bases and J by 0 bases. Per germline, CDR1 SGHRS and CDR2 YFSETQ. The CDR3 nucleotides are TGCGCCAGCGGCCCAGGGGGATCCTCTGGAAACACCATATATTTT. Protein sequence: CASGPGGSSGNTIYF.

Ten or more counts support this clonotype. The genes are TRBV27 and TRBJ2-1; 7 bases fit TRBD2. V trimming: 2 bases; J trimming: 7 bases; junction bases outside the gene matches: 2. This CDR3 comprises 13 residues. CDR1 MNHEY and CDR2 SMNVEV come from the germline V gene (reference sequence). This CDR3 reads CASSLNSGNEQFF. CDR3 bases: TGTGCCAGCAGTTTAAATAGCGGGAATGAGCAGTTCTTC.

As to this clonotype: A much larger clone is a single base away; this may be a read error. The V and J genes are TRBV12-3 or TRBV12-4 and TRBJ2-1; 7 bases match TRBD2. The CDR3 runs 13 residues. The CDR3 spells CTSSASGHNEQFF. The CDR3 nucleotides are TGTACCAGCAGTGCTAGCGGCCACAATGAGCAGTTCTTC.

This clonotype was picked up many times. The gene calls are TRBV20-1 and TRBJ1-5, with 7 bases identical to TRBD1. The CDR3 is 15 residues long. Looked up from germline, CDR1 is DFQATT and CDR2 is SNEGSKA (reference sequence). The J segment lost 9 bases and the V segment lost 3 bases, leaving 14 bases of the junction unmatched. The CDR3 spells CSASQGEEVRGPQHF. The DNA of the CDR3 is TGCAGTGCTAGCCAGGGGGAGGAGGTTCGGGGGCCCCAGCATTTT.